These 19 T cell receptor beta chains share one sample of origin, sequenced in a study of cytomegalovirus exposure and HLA in healthy donors (dated by TCRdb to between 2016 and 2019). Libraries were built with the immunoSEQ multiplex PCR assay. A mixture of 60 forward primers for TCR Vbeta segments and 13 reverse primers for TCR Jbeta segments was used in the multiplex PCR. The table comes from immuneACCESS by way of TCRdb, which keeps in-frame sequences with V and J called. Part of the clones is missing from these tables; in studies checked, under half for an unresolved V gene and the rest for unknown reasons. In all, the sample holds 120,000 or so clones, and less than 85% of those were seen once. The ten largest clones take up 2.5% to 3.5% of the sample. Sample: PBMCs. The receptors come from a male donor in good health and CMV-seronegative.

V and J are TRBV4-1 and TRBJ2-2, with 7 positions matching TRBD1. CDR1 and CDR2 (germline): MGHRA, YSYEKL. The CDR3 is 17 residues long. V lost 4 bases and J lost 4; bases outside the gene matches: 12. The CDR3 DNA is TGCGCCAGCAGCCCCATGCAAGGGGGCGCGGGCACCGGGGAGCTGTTTTTT. It yields the protein CASSPMQGGAGTGELFF.

The rearrangement joins TRBV4-3 to TRBJ2-1; a weak D match, TRBD1 (6 bases). CDR3 size: 14 residues. Trimming removed 4 bases at V and 6 bases at J, with 13 bases between. CDR1 is LGHNA and CDR2 is YSLEER in the germline V gene. DNA for the CDR3: TGCGCCAGCAGCCCAGTTGGGGGCTCCAATGAGCAGTTCTTC. Translated, it gives CASSPVGGSNEQFF.

The CDR3 nucleotides are TGTGCCAGCATAGCGGACAGGCACAACTCTGGAAACACCATATATTTT. This sequence encodes CASIADRHNSGNTIYF. This chain links TRBV2 with TRBJ1-3; 7 bases are shared with TRBD1. The CDR3 covers 16 residues. CDR1 is SNHLY, CDR2 FYNNEI, per germline. V trimming: 7 bases; J trimming: 0 bases; junction bases outside the gene matches: 9.

The genes are TRBV15 and TRBJ2-3; perhaps TRBD2 as D (6 bases). V shed 3 bases and J shed 0 bases, with 10 bases lying between them. The CDR3 spans 15 residues. CDR1 LNHNV and CDR2 YYDKDF come from the germline V gene (reference sequence). CDR3 amino acids: CATSRTGTSTDTQYF. The CDR3 DNA follows: TGTGCCACCAGCAGGACCGGGACTAGCACAGATACGCAGTATTTT.

The genes are TRBV10-2 and TRBJ2-3; 7 nucleotides line up with TRBD2. Trimming at V came to 0 bases and at J to 0 bases, leaving 6 bases not matched to a gene. CDR3 length equals 17 residues. The germline V gene has CDR1 WSHSY and CDR2 SAAADI. The CDR3 DNA follows: TGCGCCAGCAGTGAGTCGTTCGGTAGCGGGAGCACAGATACGCAGTATTTT. It codes for CASSESFGSGSTDTQYF.

The CDR3 DNA reads as TGTGCCAGCAGGGGGACCGGGAGCTCCTACAATGAGCAGTTCTTC. Its protein product is CASRGTGSSYNEQFF. The chain combines TRBV11-2 with TRBJ2-1; a possible D gene is TRBD2 (6 bases). The CDR3 totals 15 residues. In germline, CDR1 is SGHAT, CDR2 FQNNGV. V gave up 6 bases and J gave up 0 bases, with 12 bases separating them.

This clone came up once. This sequence joins TRBV5-4 and TRBJ2-7; 9 bases are a match to TRBD1. V lost 1 base, J lost 5 bases, and 4 bases stayed unmatched. The CDR3 has 14 amino acids. In germline, CDR1 is SGHNT, CDR2 YYREEE (reference sequence). The CDR3 reads CASSLKGQGHEQYF. CDR3 nucleotides: TGTGCCAGCAGCTTGAAGGGACAGGGCCACGAGCAGTACTTC.

V is TRBV4-1 and J is TRBJ1-6; 8 nucleotides agree with TRBD1. The CDR3 has 19 residues. The germline V gene encodes CDR1 MGHRA and CDR2 YSYEKL. Trimming at V came to 4 bases and at J to 0 bases, leaving 11 bases not matched to a gene. The CDR3 DNA sequence: TGCGCCAGCAGCCGACTGGGACAGGTGCCTAGCTCCTATAATTCACCCCTCCACTTT. This gives the protein CASSRLGQVPSSYNSPLHF.

This chain joins TRBV30 and TRBJ1-1; D perhaps matches TRBD1 (6 bases). The ends were cut back, 2 bases at V and 4 bases at J, with 11 bases in the middle. The CDR3 runs to 13 residues. CDR1 is GTSNPN and CDR2 is SVGIG in the germline V gene (reference sequence). CDR3 in amino acids: CAWSLRGGTEAFF. CDR3 coding DNA: TGTGCCTGGAGTCTCAGGGGCGGCACTGAAGCTTTCTTT.

CDR3 in amino acids: CASSWEGSGRDYIEQYF. The CDR3 coding sequence is TGTGCCAGCAGTTGGGAGGGGAGCGGAAGGGACTATATCGAGCAGTACTTC. J is TRBJ2-7 and V is TRBV28; TRBD2 aligns across 7 bases. CDR3 length: 17 residues. Germline V gives CDR1 MDHEN, CDR2 SYDVKM. V dropped 4 bases and J dropped 6; count of bases not matched to a gene: 18.

The chain employs TRBV9 and TRBJ1-2; D might be TRBD1 (6 bases). The CDR3 is 15 residues long. Germline loops: CDR1 SGDLS, CDR2 YYNGEE. Trimming stripped 0 bases from V and 1 base from J, with 10 bases between. CDR3 region: CASSVEGQNNYGYTF. In DNA form, the CDR3 reads TGTGCCAGCAGCGTAGAAGGACAGAATAACTATGGCTACACCTTC.

Note on this clone: A read error may account for a junction end that differs from germline. This chain links TRBV7-9 with TRBJ1-1; 7 nucleotides match TRBD1. Germline V gene sequence: CDR1 SEHNR, CDR2 FQNEAQ (reference sequence). The CDR3 is 15 amino acids. The CDR3 coding sequence is TGTTCCAGCGAACCTCAGGGGGAATGGTTTAATGGAGCTTTCTTT. Protein: CSSEPQGEWFNGAFF.

The chain uses TRBV10-3 and TRBJ1-1; D possibly corresponds to TRBD1 (5 bases). This CDR3 spans 14 amino acids. CDR1 is ENHRY, CDR2 SYGVKD, per germline. V was pared by 6 bases and J by 6 bases, with 17 bases between. CDR3 region: CAIRTGPSGAEAFF. CDR3 sequence (DNA): TGTGCCATCAGGACCGGACCCTCGGGGGCTGAAGCTTTCTTT.

This chain uses TRBV12-5 with TRBJ1-3; D gene uncertain. CDR3 length: 12 residues. V gave up 7 bases and J gave up 3 bases, with 7 bases separating them. Germline lookup yields CDR1 LGHNT and CDR2 FRNRAP. CDR3 amino acids: CASVTDGNTIYF. The CDR3 nucleotides read TGTGCTAGTGTCACAGATGGAAACACCATATATTTT.

J is TRBJ2-2 and V is TRBV10-1; 8 positions match TRBD1. CDR1 is WNHNN, CDR2 SYGVQD, per germline (reference sequence). The junction had 12 bases not matched to a gene; V was cut back by 7 bases and J by 2 bases. This CDR3 comprises 17 residues. Written as DNA, the CDR3 is TGCGCCAGCATCCTCGCCGGCAGGGGGCCTAACACCGGGGAGCTGTTTTTT. Its protein is CASILAGRGPNTGELFF.

The rearrangement uses TRBV30 and TRBJ2-7, with no clear D. The CDR3 totals 14 residues. The germline V gene encodes CDR1 GTSNPN and CDR2 SVGIG (reference sequence). V dropped 4 bases and J dropped 2 bases, with 15 bases sitting between them. DNA for the CDR3: TGTGCCTGGAATCGCGGTACCCGGCCCTACGAGCAGTACTTC. Translated, it gives CAWNRGTRPYEQYF. Combining the CDR3 with reference TRBV30 and TRBJ2-7 gives the whole variable domain SQTIHQWPATLVQPVGSPLSLECTVEGTSNPNLYWYRQAAGRGLQLLFYSVGIGQISSEVPQNLSASRPQDRQFILSSKKLLLSDSGFYLCAWNRGTRPYEQYFGPGTRLTVT.

This chain links TRBV7-2 with TRBJ2-3, with a tentative D call TRBD1 (5 bases). The V gene lost 2 bases and the J gene lost 3 bases, with 9 bases spanning the gap. There are 14 residues in the CDR3. Per germline, CDR1 SGHTA and CDR2 FQGNSA. CDR3 coding DNA: TGTGCCAGCAGCTTATTAGGGGCGACAGATACGCAGTATTTT. It translates to CASSLLGATDTQYF.

The chain has TRBV5-1 and TRBJ1-6, with 11 bases identical to TRBD1. Germline trimming cut 1 base from V and 8 bases from J; bases unmatched to any gene: 2. The V gene's germline CDR1 is SGHRS and CDR2 YFSETQ. The CDR3 sequence is 15 residues long. This chain's CDR3 is CASSLRGQGDSPLHF. The CDR3 DNA reads as TGCGCCAGCAGCTTGCGGGGACAGGGGGATTCACCCCTCCACTTT.

The chain couples TRBV5-4 to TRBJ2-2; TRBD2 is a possible D gene (8 bases). Trimming shortened V by 2 bases and J by 6 bases, and 20 bases separated the two germline ends. Germline CDR1 SGHNT, CDR2 YYREEE (reference sequence). CDR3 size: 17 residues. As DNA, the CDR3 is TGTGCCAGCAGCTTAGGAGGGGGCGCGGGGGGCCCCGGGGAGCTGTTTTTT. Protein: CASSLGGGAGGPGELFF. The variable domain in full, with the rest retrieved from reference TRBV5-4 and TRBJ2-2, is ETGVTQSPTHLIKTRGQQVTLRCSSQSGHNTVSWYQQALGQGPQFIFQYYREEENGRGNFPPRFSGLQFPNYSSELNVNALELDDSALYLCASSLGGGAGGPGELFFGEGSRLTVL.